Below are 23 T cell receptor beta chains sequenced from a single sample in a study of CD8 T cells in Susac syndrome. An input of about 0.5 to 1 ug of RNA was subjected to reverse transcription using random hexamers. TCRdb independently ran MiXCR on the immunoSEQ multiplex PCR reads; one entry per CDR3 protein. The sample includes 15,000 to 20,000 distinct CDR3 sequences, approximately 95% of them seen just once. The sample was CD8+ T cells from PBMCs. Receptor source: a human donor in good health.

The chain links TRBV14 to TRBJ1-2; the D is unclear. The germline CDR1 and CDR2 sequences are SGHDN and FVKESK. Deletions cut 4 bases from V and 4 bases from J, with 10 bases between. This CDR3 has 13 residues. The CDR3, as DNA: TGTGCCAGCAGCCCTGGAAACTCCTATGGCTACACCTTC. Protein: CASSPGNSYGYTF.

The chain uses TRBV28 and TRBJ2-1; TRBD1 matches 7 bases. This CDR3 spans 13 amino acids. Germline V gives CDR1 MDHEN, CDR2 SYDVKM. J lost 6 bases, V lost 5 bases, and 4 bases had no gene match. CDR3 coding DNA: TGTGCCAGCAGTCCCGACAGGGCCAATGAGCAGTTCTTC. Translated, it gives CASSPDRANEQFF.

This sequence joins TRBV13 and TRBJ2-2; 7 positions match TRBD1. The CDR3 sequence is 14 residues long. With 5 bases clipped from V and 4 bases from J, the junction kept 4 bases outside the gene matches. Germline V gene sequence: CDR1 PRHDT, CDR2 FYEKMQ (reference sequence). The CDR3 here is CASSGQVITGELFF. CDR3 in DNA: TGTGCCAGCAGCGGACAGGTGATCACCGGGGAGCTGTTTTTT.

The rearrangement joins TRBV7-9 to TRBJ2-2; TRBD2 might be the D (6 bases). Germline-derived CDR1 and CDR2 are SEHNR and FQNEAQ (reference sequence). Trimming removed 2 bases from V and 1 base from J, with 8 bases in between. CDR3 length: 15 amino acids. The CDR3 sequence is CASSLRDWNTGELFF. In DNA, the CDR3 is TGTGCCAGCAGCTTAAGGGACTGGAACACCGGGGAGCTGTTTTTT.

The CDR3 sequence: CASSLMAQETQYF. In DNA form, the CDR3 reads TGTGCCAGCAGCTTGATGGCCCAAGAGACCCAGTACTTC. V gene TRBV11-2 combines with J gene TRBJ2-5, with D unresolved. CDR3 length equals 13 residues. Germline CDR1 SGHAT, CDR2 FQNNGV. The germline V and J ends were trimmed by 3 bases and 1 base, with 6 bases remaining between them.

Only a few counts were recorded for this clonotype. The chain links TRBV6-1 to TRBJ2-7; TRBD2 matches at 7 bases. Germline-derived CDR1 and CDR2 are MNHNS and SASEGT. The CDR3 length is 12 residues. Trimming removed 8 bases from V and 3 bases from J; junction bases left unmatched: 4. The CDR3 here is CASAQRGYEQYF. CDR3 DNA sequence: TGTGCCAGCGCCCAGCGGGGCTACGAGCAGTACTTC.

This clonotype was seen a few times. The gene calls are TRBV19 and TRBJ2-1, with a possible D match to TRBD2 (5 bases). The CDR3 loop spans 13 amino acids. Trimming took 4 bases from V and 2 from J, leaving 6 bases between them. Germline loops: CDR1 LNHDA, CDR2 SQIVND (reference sequence). CDR3 region: CASSTGTYNEQFF. CDR3 coding DNA: TGTGCCAGTAGTACCGGGACCTACAATGAGCAGTTCTTC.

This clonotype came up a few times. The chain carries TRBV2 and TRBJ2-7; D is unclear. The V end was cut by 7 bases, the J end by 4 bases, with 14 bases between. The CDR3 runs to 13 residues. Germline V gene data show CDR1 as SNHLY and CDR2 as FYNNEI. DNA of the CDR3: TGTGCCAGCAAGACAAGGTGGGATTACGAGCAGTACGTC. Translating gives CASKTRWDYEQYV.

The chain has TRBV19 and TRBJ2-1; TRBD2 aligns across 11 bases. This CDR3 region has 15 residues. Germline trimming cut 6 bases from V and 6 bases from J; bases unmatched to any gene: 7. Germline assignment: CDR1 LNHDA and CDR2 SQIVND (reference sequence). The CDR3 loop is CASSQRTSGRNEQFF. The CDR3 DNA reads as TGTGCCAGTAGCCAAAGGACTAGCGGGCGCAATGAGCAGTTCTTC.

J is TRBJ2-7 and V is TRBV9, with TRBD1 matching 8 bases. Germline V gene data show CDR1 as SGDLS and CDR2 as YYNGEE. The length of the CDR3 is 15 residues. Germline trimming cut 0 bases from V and 4 bases from J; bases unmatched to any gene: 6. Here the CDR3 reads CASSVGVDRVYEQYF. In DNA form, the CDR3 reads TGTGCCAGCAGCGTAGGGGTGGACAGGGTTTACGAGCAGTACTTC.

The chain links TRBV7-9 to TRBJ2-1, with D unresolved. With 3 bases removed from V and 2 bases from J, the gap between germline ends came to 20 bases. Germline lookup yields CDR1 SEHNR and CDR2 FQNEAQ (reference sequence). The CDR3 sequence is 18 residues long. The CDR3 protein is CASSFFPLGGNTYNEQFF. CDR3 bases: TGTGCCAGCAGCTTTTTCCCCCTTGGCGGAAATACCTACAATGAGCAGTTCTTC. The variable domain in full, with the rest retrieved from reference TRBV7-9 and TRBJ2-1, is DTGVSQNPRHKITKRGQNVTFRCDPISEHNRLYWYRQTLGQGPEFLTYFQNEAQLEKSRLLSDRFSAERPKGSFSTLEIQRTEQGDSAMYLCASSFFPLGGNTYNEQFFGPGTRLTVL.

Here the CDR3 reads CASSEGFSYNSPLHF. The CDR3 DNA reads as TGTGCCAGCAGCGAGGGGTTCTCCTATAATTCACCCCTCCACTTT. This chain joins TRBV7-6 and TRBJ1-6; possible D gene TRBD1, 5 bases. The V gene's germline CDR1 is SGHVS and CDR2 FNYEAQ. The CDR3 has 15 residues. V was pared by 5 bases and J by 0 bases, with 8 bases between.

The rearrangement uses TRBV7-9 and TRBJ2-7; D is ambiguous. The CDR3 covers 13 residues. Looked up from germline, CDR1 is SEHNR and CDR2 is FQNEAQ (reference sequence). Trimming cost V 4 bases and J 0 bases, with 7 bases left between them. CDR3 DNA: TGTGCCAGCAGCTCCCTGAGCTCCTACGAGCAGTACTTC. Protein: CASSSLSSYEQYF.

J is TRBJ2-1 and V is TRBV3-1, with 11 nucleotides matching TRBD2. Germline values: CDR1 LGHDT, CDR2 YNNKEL (reference sequence). V lost 4 bases and J lost 10; bases outside the gene matches: 9. The CDR3 is 15 residues long. This CDR3 reads CASSPRLAGYEEQFF. In DNA form, the CDR3 reads TGTGCCAGCAGCCCCAGACTAGCGGGATACGAAGAGCAGTTCTTC.

The chain has TRBV7-9 and TRBJ2-2; the D is unclear. The CDR3 runs to 11 residues. The V gene's germline CDR1 is SEHNR and CDR2 FQNEAQ (reference sequence). V dropped 8 bases and J dropped 5 bases, with 6 bases sitting between them. The CDR3 nucleotides are TGTGCCAGCGCCCGAACCGGGGAGCTGTTTTTT. It yields the protein CASARTGELFF. Full variable domain (outside the CDR3, taken from reference TRBV7-9 and TRBJ2-2): DTGVSQNPRHKITKRGQNVTFRCDPISEHNRLYWYRQTLGQGPEFLTYFQNEAQLEKSRLLSDRFSAERPKGSFSTLEIQRTEQGDSAMYLCASARTGELFFGEGSRLTVL.

This chain links TRBV28 with TRBJ2-6; TRBD1 agrees at 12 bases. There are 21 residues in the CDR3. Germline V gene sequence: CDR1 MDHEN, CDR2 SYDVKM. V lost 3 bases and J lost 0; bases outside the gene matches: 12. The CDR3 reads CASSFFGTGGYRSSGANVLTF. For the CDR3, the DNA is TGTGCCAGCAGTTTTTTCGGGACAGGGGGCTATAGAAGCTCTGGGGCCAACGTCCTGACTTTC.

The V call is TRBV20-1, the J call TRBJ2-3; D might be TRBD2 (7 bases). This CDR3 has 18 amino acids. Trimming removed 6 bases at V and 1 base at J, with 26 bases between. Germline V gene data show CDR1 as DFQATT and CDR2 as SNEGSKA (reference sequence). The CDR3 region is CSATANYREGDGTDTQYF. CDR3 sequence (DNA): TGCAGTGCCACGGCCAACTACAGGGAGGGCGACGGCACAGATACGCAGTATTTT.

The chain has TRBV7-9 and TRBJ2-1; 9 bases map to TRBD1. Germline CDR1 is SEHNR and CDR2 is FQNEAQ (reference sequence). CDR3 size: 17 residues. Trimming at V came to 5 bases and at J to 6 bases, leaving 14 bases not matched to a gene. The CDR3 DNA follows: TGTGCCAGCAGCCGTCCCGGGACAGGGCAGCGGCCCAATGAGCAGTTCTTC. Translated: CASSRPGTGQRPNEQFF. The full variable domain, its missing parts supplied by reference TRBV7-9 and TRBJ2-1, is DTGVSQNPRHKITKRGQNVTFRCDPISEHNRLYWYRQTLGQGPEFLTYFQNEAQLEKSRLLSDRFSAERPKGSFSTLEIQRTEQGDSAMYLCASSRPGTGQRPNEQFFGPGTRLTVL.

The chain recombines TRBV20-1 with TRBJ2-7; TRBD2 matches at 10 bases. The germline gives CDR1 DFQATT, CDR2 SNEGSKA (reference sequence). Trimming cost V 6 bases and J 3 bases; bases outside gene matches: 17. This CDR3 region has 17 residues. The CDR3 sequence: CSAPIRVWTSGLYEQYF. The CDR3 region has the DNA TGCAGTGCGCCGATTAGGGTCTGGACTAGCGGCCTCTACGAGCAGTACTTC.

The chain combines TRBV7-9 with TRBJ2-2, with D uncertain. V was trimmed by 0 bases and J by 10 bases, leaving 6 bases between them. The germline V gene has CDR1 SEHNR and CDR2 FQNEAQ (reference sequence). The length of the CDR3 is 12 residues. The CDR3 bases are TGTGCCAGCAGCTTAGCGGCTGTGGAGCTGTTTTTT. It translates to CASSLAAVELFF. Variable domain in full (rest from reference TRBV7-9 and TRBJ2-2): DTGVSQNPRHKITKRGQNVTFRCDPISEHNRLYWYRQTLGQGPEFLTYFQNEAQLEKSRLLSDRFSAERPKGSFSTLEIQRTEQGDSAMYLCASSLAAVELFFGEGSRLTVL.

The chain employs TRBV4-3 and TRBJ2-1; 9 nucleotides match TRBD2. Germline CDR1 and CDR2: LGHNA and YSLEER. With 1 base clipped from V and 9 bases from J, the junction kept 16 bases outside the gene matches. The CDR3 contains 18 residues. The CDR3, as DNA: TGCGCCAGCAGCCAAGGGGGGGCGGGAGGGCCCATGTTGGGTGAGCAGTTCTTC. This gives the protein CASSQGGAGGPMLGEQFF.

The rearrangement links TRBV11-2 to TRBJ2-1, with TRBD2 identical over 7 bases. Germline CDR1 SGHAT, CDR2 FQNNGV. J was trimmed by 3 bases and V by 0 bases; bases with no gene match: 8. The CDR3 covers 17 residues. For the CDR3, the DNA is TGTGCCAGCAGCTTAGACCTTGGGGGAGGGTACTACAATGAGCAGTTCTTC. Translated, it gives CASSLDLGGGYYNEQFF. Variable domain in full (rest from reference TRBV11-2 and TRBJ2-1): EAGVAQSPRYKIIEKRQSVAFWCNPISGHATLYWYQQILGQGPKLLIQFQNNGVVDDSQLPKDRFSAERLKGVDSTLKIQPAKLEDSAVYLCASSLDLGGGYYNEQFFGPGTRLTVL.

Comment on this clonotype: A junction end diverges from the germline sequence, so it may reflect a read error. The rearrangement uses TRBV7-9 and TRBJ1-3; D remains ambiguous. CDR3 length: 14 residues. Germline CDR1 is SEHNR and CDR2 is FQNEAQ (reference sequence). CDR3 sequence reads: CATSLISSGNTIYF. Here the CDR3 DNA reads TGTGCCACCAGCCTTATCTCCTCTGGAAACACCATATATTTT.